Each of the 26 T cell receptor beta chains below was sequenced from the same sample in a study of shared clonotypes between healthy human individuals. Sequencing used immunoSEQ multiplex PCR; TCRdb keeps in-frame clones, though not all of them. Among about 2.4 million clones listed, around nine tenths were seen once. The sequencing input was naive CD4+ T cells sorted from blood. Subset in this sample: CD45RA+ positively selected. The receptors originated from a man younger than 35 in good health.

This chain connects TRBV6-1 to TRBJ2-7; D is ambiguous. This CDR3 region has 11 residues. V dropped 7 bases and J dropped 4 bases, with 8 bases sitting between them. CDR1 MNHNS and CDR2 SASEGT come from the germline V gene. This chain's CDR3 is CASTSYYEQYF. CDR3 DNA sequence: TGTGCCAGCACCTCCTATTACGAGCAGTACTTC.

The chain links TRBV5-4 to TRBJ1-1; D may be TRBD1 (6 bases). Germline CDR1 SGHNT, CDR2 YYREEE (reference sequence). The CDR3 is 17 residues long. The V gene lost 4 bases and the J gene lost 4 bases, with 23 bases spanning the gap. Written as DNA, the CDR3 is TGTGCCAGCAGCCCTAGGGGAGGGGAAGGGGGGAGCACTGAAGCTTTCTTT. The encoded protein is CASSPRGGEGGSTEAFF.

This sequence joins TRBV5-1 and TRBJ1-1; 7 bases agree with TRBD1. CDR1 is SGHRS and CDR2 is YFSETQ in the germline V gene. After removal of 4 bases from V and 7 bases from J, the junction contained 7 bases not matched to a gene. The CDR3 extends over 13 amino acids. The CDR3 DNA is TGCGCCAGCAGCCGAGGGACAGAATATGAAGCTTTCTTT. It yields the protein CASSRGTEYEAFF.

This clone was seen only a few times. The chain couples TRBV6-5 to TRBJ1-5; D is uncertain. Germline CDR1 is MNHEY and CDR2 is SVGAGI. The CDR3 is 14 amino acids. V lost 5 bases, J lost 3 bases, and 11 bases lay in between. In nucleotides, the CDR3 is TGTGCCAGCAGTCGTCGACATTCCAATCAGCCCCAGCATTTT. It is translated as CASSRRHSNQPQHF.

The CDR3 loop is CASSLTSSGGNEQFF. The CDR3 DNA sequence: TGTGCCAGCAGCTTAACGTCCTCCGGGGGGAATGAGCAGTTCTTC. V gene TRBV7-3 combines with J gene TRBJ2-1; 7 bases align to TRBD2. The junction had 6 bases not matched to a gene; V was cut back by 0 bases and J by 7 bases. The germline CDR1 and CDR2 sequences are SGHTA and FQGTGA. The CDR3 totals 15 residues.

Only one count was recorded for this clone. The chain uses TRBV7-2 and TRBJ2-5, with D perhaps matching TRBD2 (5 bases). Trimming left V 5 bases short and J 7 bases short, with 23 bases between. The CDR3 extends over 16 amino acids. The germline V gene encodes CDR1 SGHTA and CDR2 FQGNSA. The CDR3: CASSPRSVGVDGTQYF. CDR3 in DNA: TGTGCCAGCAGCCCCAGGTCGGTCGGGGTAGACGGGACCCAGTACTTC.

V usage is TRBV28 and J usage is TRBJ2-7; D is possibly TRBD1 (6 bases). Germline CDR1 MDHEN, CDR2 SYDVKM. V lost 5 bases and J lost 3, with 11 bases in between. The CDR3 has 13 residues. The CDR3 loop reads CASSRKQGYEQYF. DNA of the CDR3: TGTGCCAGCAGTAGAAAACAGGGCTACGAGCAGTACTTC. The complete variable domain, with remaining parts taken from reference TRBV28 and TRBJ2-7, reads DVKVTQSSRYLVKRTGEKVFLECVQDMDHENMFWYRQDPGLGLRLIYFSYDVKMKEKGDIPEGYSVSREKKERFSLILESASTNQTSMYLCASSRKQGYEQYFGPGTRLTVT.

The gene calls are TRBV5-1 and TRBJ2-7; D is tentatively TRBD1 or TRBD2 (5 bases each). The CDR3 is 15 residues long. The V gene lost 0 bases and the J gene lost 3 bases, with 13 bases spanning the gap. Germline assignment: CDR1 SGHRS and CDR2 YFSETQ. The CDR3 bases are TGCGCCAGCAGCTTGGCCTTGGGACCAGTCTACGAGCAGTACTTC. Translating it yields CASSLALGPVYEQYF. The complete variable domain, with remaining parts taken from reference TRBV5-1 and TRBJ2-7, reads KAGVTQTPRYLIKTRGQQVTLSCSPISGHRSVSWYQQTPGQGLQFLFEYFSETQRNKGNFPGRFSGRQFSNSRSEMNVSTLELGDSALYLCASSLALGPVYEQYFGPGTRLTVT.

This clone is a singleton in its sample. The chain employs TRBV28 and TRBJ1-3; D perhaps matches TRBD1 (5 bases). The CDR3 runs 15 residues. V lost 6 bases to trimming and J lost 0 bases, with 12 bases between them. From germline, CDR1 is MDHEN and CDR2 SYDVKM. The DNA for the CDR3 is TGTGCCAGCAGCACGCTCAGGGACTCTGGAAACACCATATATTTT. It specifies CASSTLRDSGNTIYF.

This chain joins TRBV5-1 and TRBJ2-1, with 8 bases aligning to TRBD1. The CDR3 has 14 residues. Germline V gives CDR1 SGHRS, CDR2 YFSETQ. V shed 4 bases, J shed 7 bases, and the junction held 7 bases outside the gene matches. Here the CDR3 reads CASSTPTGANEQFF. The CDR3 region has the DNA TGCGCCAGCAGCACGCCGACAGGGGCGAATGAGCAGTTCTTC.

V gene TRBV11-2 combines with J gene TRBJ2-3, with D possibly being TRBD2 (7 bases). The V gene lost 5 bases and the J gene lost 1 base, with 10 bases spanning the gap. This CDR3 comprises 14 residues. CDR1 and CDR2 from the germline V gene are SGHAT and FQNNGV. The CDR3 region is CASSVGGRTDTQYF. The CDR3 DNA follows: TGTGCCAGCAGCGTGGGGGGGCGCACAGATACGCAGTATTTT.

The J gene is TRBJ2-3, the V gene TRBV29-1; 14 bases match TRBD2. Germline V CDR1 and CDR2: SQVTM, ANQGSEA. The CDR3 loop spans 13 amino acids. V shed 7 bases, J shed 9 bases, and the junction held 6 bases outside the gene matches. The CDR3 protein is CSGGTSGSRTQYF. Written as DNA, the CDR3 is TGCAGCGGGGGGACTAGCGGGAGTAGAACGCAGTATTTT.

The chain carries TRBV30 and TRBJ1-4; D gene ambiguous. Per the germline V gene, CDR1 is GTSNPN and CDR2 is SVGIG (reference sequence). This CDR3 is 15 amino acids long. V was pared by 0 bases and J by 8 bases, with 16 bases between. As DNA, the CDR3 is TGTGCCTGGAGTGTTAAATCGGGTGGAGCCGAAAAACTGTTTTTT. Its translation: CAWSVKSGGAEKLFF.

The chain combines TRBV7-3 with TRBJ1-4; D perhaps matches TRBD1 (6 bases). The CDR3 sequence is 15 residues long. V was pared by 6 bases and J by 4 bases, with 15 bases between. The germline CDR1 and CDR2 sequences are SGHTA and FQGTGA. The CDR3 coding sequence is TGTGCCAGCAGTTTAGGAACAGGGATTAATGAAAAACTGTTTTTT. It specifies CASSLGTGINEKLFF.

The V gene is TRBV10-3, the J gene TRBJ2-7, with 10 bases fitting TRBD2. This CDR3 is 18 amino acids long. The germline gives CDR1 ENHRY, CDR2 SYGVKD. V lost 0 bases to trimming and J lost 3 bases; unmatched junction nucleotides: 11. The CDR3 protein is CAISESIGWASGGYEQYF. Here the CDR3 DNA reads TGTGCCATCAGTGAGTCAATAGGCTGGGCTAGCGGGGGCTACGAGCAGTACTTC.

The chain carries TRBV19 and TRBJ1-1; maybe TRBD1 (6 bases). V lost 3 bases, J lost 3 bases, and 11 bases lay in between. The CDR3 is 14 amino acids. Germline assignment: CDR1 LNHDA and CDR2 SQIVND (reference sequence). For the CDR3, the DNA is TGTGCCAGTAGTATTCAGGGGTCGTACACTGAAGCTTTCTTT. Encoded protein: CASSIQGSYTEAFF.

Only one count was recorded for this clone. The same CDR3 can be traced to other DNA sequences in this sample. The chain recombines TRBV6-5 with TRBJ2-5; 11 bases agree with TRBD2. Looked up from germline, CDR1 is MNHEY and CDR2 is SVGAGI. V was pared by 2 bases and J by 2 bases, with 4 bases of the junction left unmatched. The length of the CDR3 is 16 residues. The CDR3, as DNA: TGTGCCAGCAGTTACCACGGGACTAGCGGACAAGAGACCCAGTACTTC. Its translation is CASSYHGTSGQETQYF.

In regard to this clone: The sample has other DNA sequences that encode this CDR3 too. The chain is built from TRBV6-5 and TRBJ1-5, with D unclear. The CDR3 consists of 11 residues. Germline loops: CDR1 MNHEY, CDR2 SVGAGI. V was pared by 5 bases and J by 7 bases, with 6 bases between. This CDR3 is CASSESQPQHF. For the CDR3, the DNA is TGTGCCAGCAGTGAATCCCAGCCCCAGCATTTT.

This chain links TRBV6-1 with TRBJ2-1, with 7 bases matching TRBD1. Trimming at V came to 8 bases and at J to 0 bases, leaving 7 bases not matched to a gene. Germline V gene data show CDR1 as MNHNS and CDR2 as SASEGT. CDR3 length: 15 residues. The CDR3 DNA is TGTGCCAGCTCCTTGGACAGGAGCTCCTACAATGAGCAGTTCTTC. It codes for CASSLDRSSYNEQFF.

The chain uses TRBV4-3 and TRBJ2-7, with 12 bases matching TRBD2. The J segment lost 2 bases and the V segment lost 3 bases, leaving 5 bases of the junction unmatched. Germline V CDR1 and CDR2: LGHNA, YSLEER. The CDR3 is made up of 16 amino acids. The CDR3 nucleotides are TGCGCCAGCAGCCATAGGACTAGCGGGACCACCTACGAGCAGTACTTC. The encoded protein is CASSHRTSGTTYEQYF.

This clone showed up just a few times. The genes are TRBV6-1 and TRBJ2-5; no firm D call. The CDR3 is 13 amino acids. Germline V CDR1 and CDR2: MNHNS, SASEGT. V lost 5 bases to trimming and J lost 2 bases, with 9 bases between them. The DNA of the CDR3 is TGTGCCAGCAGTTATAACGGTCAAGAGACCCAGTACTTC. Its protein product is CASSYNGQETQYF.

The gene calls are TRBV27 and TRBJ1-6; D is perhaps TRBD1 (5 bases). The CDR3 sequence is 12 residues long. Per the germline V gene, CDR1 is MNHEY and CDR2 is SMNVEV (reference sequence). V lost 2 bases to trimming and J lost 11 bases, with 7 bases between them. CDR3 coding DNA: TGTGCCAGCAGTTTAGGGGGAGCACCCCTCCACTTT. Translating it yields CASSLGGAPLHF.

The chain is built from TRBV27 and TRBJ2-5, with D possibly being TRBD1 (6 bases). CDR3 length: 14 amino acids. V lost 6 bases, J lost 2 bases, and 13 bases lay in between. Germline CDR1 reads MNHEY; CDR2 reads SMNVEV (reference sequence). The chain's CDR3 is CASSRTVSQETQYF. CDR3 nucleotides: TGTGCCAGCAGCCGGACAGTAAGTCAAGAGACCCAGTACTTC.

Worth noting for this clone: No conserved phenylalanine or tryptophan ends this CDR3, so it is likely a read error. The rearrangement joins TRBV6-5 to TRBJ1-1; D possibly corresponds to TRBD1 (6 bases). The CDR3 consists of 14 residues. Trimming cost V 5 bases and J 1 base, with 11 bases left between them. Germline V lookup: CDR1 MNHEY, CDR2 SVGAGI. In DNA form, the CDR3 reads TGTGCCAGCAGTGAACAGGGTCGGAACACTGAAGCTTTCCTT. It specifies CASSEQGRNTEAFL.

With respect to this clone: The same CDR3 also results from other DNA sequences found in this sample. Written as DNA, the CDR3 is TGTGCCAGCAGCTTAGATCGGGCCAGCGGTACAGATACGCAGTATTTT. Amino acid sequence: CASSLDRASGTDTQYF. The rearrangement joins TRBV11-2 to TRBJ2-3; tentative D call: TRBD2 (5 bases). This CDR3 has 16 residues. The V gene lost 0 bases and the J gene lost 3 bases, with 13 bases spanning the gap. CDR1 is SGHAT and CDR2 is FQNNGV in the germline V gene.

This CDR3 reads CSVEAALAKNIQYF. Here the CDR3 DNA reads TGCAGCGTTGAAGCGGCGCTAGCCAAAAACATTCAGTACTTC. The rearrangement joins TRBV29-1 to TRBJ2-4, with D uncertain. Germline values: CDR1 SQVTM, CDR2 ANQGSEA. This CDR3 is built from 14 residues. V was clipped by 1 base and J by 0 bases, with 7 bases between them. Full variable domain (missing parts from reference TRBV29-1 and TRBJ2-4): SAVISQKPSRDICQRGTSLTIQCQVDSQVTMMFWYRQQPGQSLTLIATANQGSEATYESGFVIDKFPISRPNLTFSTLTVSNMSPEDSSIYLCSVEAALAKNIQYFGAGTRLSVL.